This T cell receptor (beta chain) derives from a study of OX40 agonist ivuxolimab in advanced cancers. Sequenced by immunoSEQ multiplex PCR; TCRdb stores in-frame clones only, minus some. The profile covers around 69,000 clones, with around 91% appearing a single time and around 6% taken by the ten largest. The source of this sequence is an adult with an advanced solid tumor such as melanoma, head and neck, liver or kidney cancer. The sequencing here drew on CD4+ or CD8+ T cells sorted from blood, taken in a trial of the OX40 agonist ivuxolimab.

CDR3 residues: CASVEWTGGDEAFF. Written as DNA, the CDR3 is TGTGCCAGTGTTGAGTGGACAGGGGGCGATGAAGCTTTCTTT. The chain carries TRBV11-2 and TRBJ1-1; 11 bases line up with TRBD1. Germline loops: CDR1 SGHAT, CDR2 FQNNGV. The CDR3 runs to 14 residues. V shed 9 bases and J 7 bases; nucleotides not matched to a gene: 10.